This T cell receptor beta chain was observed in a study of synovial regulatory T cells in juvenile arthritis. CDR1 is KGHSH, CDR2 LQKENI, per germline. The CDR3 totals 15 residues. No DNA accompanies this entry. Here immunoSEQ multiplex PCR was the method, and the copy in TCRdb shows in-frame clones only, minus some. This repertoire includes about 10,000 clones. Sequenced: Treg cells from blood. Noted subset: remaining (HLA-DR-negative) circulating blood Treg cells. The receptor's source is a donor aged 2-29 years with juvenile idiopathic arthritis. The chain is built from TRBV18 and TRBJ2-3; TCRdb calls TRBD2, which cannot be checked without DNA. CDR3 sequence reads: CASSLGLADTDTQYF.